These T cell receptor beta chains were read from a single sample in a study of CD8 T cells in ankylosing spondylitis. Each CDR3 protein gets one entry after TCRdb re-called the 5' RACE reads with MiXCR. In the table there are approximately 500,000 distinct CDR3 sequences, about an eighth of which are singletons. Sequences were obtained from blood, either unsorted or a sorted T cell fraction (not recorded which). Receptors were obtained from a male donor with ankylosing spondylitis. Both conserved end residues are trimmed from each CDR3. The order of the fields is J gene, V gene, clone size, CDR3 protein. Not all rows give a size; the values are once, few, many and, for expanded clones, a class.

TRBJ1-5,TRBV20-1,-,SALQTRGGRGQPQH
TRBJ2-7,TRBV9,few,ASSVAPGAYEQY
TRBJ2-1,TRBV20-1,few,SWETSYNEQF
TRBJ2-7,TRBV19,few,ASSMSGESSYEQY
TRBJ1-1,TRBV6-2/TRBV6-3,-,ASSNTGIEAF
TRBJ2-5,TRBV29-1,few,SVDRHQETQY
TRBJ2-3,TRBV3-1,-,ASSRLSGDTQY
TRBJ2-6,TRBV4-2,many,ASSSDRRSGANVLT
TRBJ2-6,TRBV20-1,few,SARDPGRANVLT
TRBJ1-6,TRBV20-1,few,SAYQGDDSPLH
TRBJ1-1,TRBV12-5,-,ASGLDYQKAF
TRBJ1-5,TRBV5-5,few,ASSLDGADRAQH
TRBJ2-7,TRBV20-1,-,SAGPGYEQY
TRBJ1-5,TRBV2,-,ASSVLLSGLQPQH
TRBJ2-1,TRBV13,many,ASSLEGGNTEQF
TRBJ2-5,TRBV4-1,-,ASSQDTSETQY
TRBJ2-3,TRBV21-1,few,ASSKGETGGPDTQY
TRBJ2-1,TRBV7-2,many,ASSRDRSSYNEQF
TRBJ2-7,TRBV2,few,ASSGGPYEQY
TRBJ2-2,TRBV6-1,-,ASSEADGSGGELF
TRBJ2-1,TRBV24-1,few,ATSDPTSETYNEQF
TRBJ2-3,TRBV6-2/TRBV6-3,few,ASSYGGGRVDTQY
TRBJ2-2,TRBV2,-,ASSAEDTGELF
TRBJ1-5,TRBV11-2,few,ASSLQGIPNQPQH
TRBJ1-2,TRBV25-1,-,ASSGFGTVYGYT
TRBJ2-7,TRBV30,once,ACGTGGIYEQY
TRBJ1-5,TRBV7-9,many,ASSLGGRNQPQH
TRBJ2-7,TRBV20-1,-,SARGGLAGGWYEQY
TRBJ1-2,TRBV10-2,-,ASSETGALNYT
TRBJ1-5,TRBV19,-,ASSRQGAYQPQH
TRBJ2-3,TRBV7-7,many,ASSLGARTDTQY
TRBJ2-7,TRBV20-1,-,SAWGADEQY
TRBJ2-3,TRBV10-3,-,AIESGVTSTDTQY
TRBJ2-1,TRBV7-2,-,ASSFSGTTLIEQF
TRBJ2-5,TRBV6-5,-,ASSYSRDRQEETQY
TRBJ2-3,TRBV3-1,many,ASSQFREGADTQY